The rows below give T cell receptor beta chains drawn from one sample of a study of cytomegalovirus exposure and HLA in healthy donors. Here immunoSEQ multiplex PCR was the method, and the copy in TCRdb shows in-frame clones only, minus some. The sample comprises about 130,000 clones, approximately 84% of which are singletons, and about 2.9% rests with the top ten. Sequenced sample: PBMCs. All receptors derive from a boy aged 2 to 10 in good health and CMV-seronegative. The CDR3 runs from the conserved cysteine through the conserved F or W. The D gene is left open where the match is weak. Size tells how often a clone was seen (once, few, many) or the class of an expanded clone, and some rows leave it out.

clone_size d_call j_call v_call cdr3_aa cdr3_nt
. TRBD1 TRBJ2-7 TRBV7-2 CASSLYRGDSEYF TGTGCCAGCAGCTTATACAGGGGCGATTCGGAGTACTTC
. TRBD1 TRBJ2-2 TRBV25-1 CASSVTGLDTGELFF TGTGCCAGCAGTGTGACAGGGTTGGACACCGGGGAGCTGTTTTTT
once TRBD1 TRBJ1-4 TRBV2 CASRPRDRALEKLFF TGTGCCAGCAGGCCCCGAGACAGGGCATTAGAAAAACTGTTTTTT
. TRBD2 TRBJ2-5 TRBV9 CASSVGTSGRKIQETQYF TGTGCCAGCAGCGTGGGGACTAGCGGGAGGAAAATCCAAGAGACCCAGTACTTC
. . TRBJ1-1 TRBV6-4 CASSEASNTEAFF TGTGCCAGCAGTGAGGCCTCGAACACTGAAGCTTTCTTT
. . TRBJ2-6 TRBV11-3 CASSLGPSSSGANVLTF TGTGCCAGCAGCTTAGGTCCGTCTAGCTCTGGGGCCAACGTCCTGACTTTC
. . TRBJ2-3 TRBV28 CASIPVVSSTDTQYF TGTGCCAGCATTCCAGTTGTTTCTAGCACAGATACGCAGTATTTT
. . TRBJ2-1 TRBV6-5 CASSYLKEQFF TGTGCCAGCAGTTACTTAAAAGAGCAGTTCTTC
. TRBD2 TRBJ2-1 TRBV10-3 CAISDGTSGRSNEQFF TGTGCCATCAGTGACGGGACTAGCGGGAGGAGCAATGAGCAGTTCTTC
. . TRBJ2-3 TRBV7-7 CASSLDLGGTDTQYF TGTGCTAGCAGCTTAGACCTGGGAGGCACAGATACGCAGTATTTT
. TRBD1 TRBJ1-2 TRBV4-2 CASSQVGQGSFGGWYGYTF TGTGCCAGCAGCCAAGTTGGACAGGGCTCCTTCGGCGGATGGTATGGCTACACCTTC
. TRBD2 TRBJ2-5 TRBV2 CASSASGRETQYF TGTGCCAGCAGCGCTAGCGGGAGGGAGACCCAGTACTTC
. TRBD1 TRBJ1-2 TRBV5-8 CASNFRWTGYDGYTF TGTGCCAGCAACTTTCGGTGGACAGGGTATGATGGCTACACCTTC
. TRBD1 TRBJ2-3 TRBV7-3 CASSSVTRQGVGTDTQYF TGTGCCAGCAGTTCAGTAACCAGACAGGGGGTGGGCACAGATACGCAGTATTTT
. TRBD2 TRBJ2-5 TRBV5-4 CASSLAGTSGLRETQYF TGTGCCAGCAGCTTGGCCGGGACTAGCGGCCTCCGAGAGACCCAGTACTTC
. TRBD1 TRBJ2-7 TRBV7-9 CSSSLEPRTGSSYEQYF TGTTCCAGCAGCCTTGAACCTCGGACAGGGTCGTCCTACGAGCAGTACTTC
. . TRBJ1-6 TRBV7-9 CSSSLQAWNSPLHF TGTTCCAGCAGCTTACAGGCGTGGAATTCACCCCTCCACTTT
. TRBD2 TRBJ2-1 TRBV5-1 CASSLRTSGDLYNEQFF TGCGCCAGCAGCCTTCGGACTAGCGGGGATTTATACAATGAGCAGTTCTTC
. TRBD1 TRBJ1-1 TRBV2 CASNFGTGSPEAFF TGTGCCAGCAACTTCGGGACAGGGTCCCCTGAAGCTTTCTTT
. . TRBJ2-1 TRBV20-1 CSARGGVQFF TGCAGTGCAAGGGGCGGAGTTCAGTTCTTC
. . TRBJ2-3 TRBV10-1 CASSSRPGTDTQYF TGCGCCAGCAGTTCTAGGCCGGGGACAGATACGCAGTATTTT
. . TRBJ1-1 TRBV19 CASSIGGRVNTEAFF TGTGCCAGTAGTATCGGAGGTAGGGTGAACACTGAAGCTTTCTTT
. . TRBJ2-2 TRBV10-3 CAIYTNTGELFF TGTGCCATCTACACGAACACCGGGGAGCTGTTTTTT
few . TRBJ1-1 TRBV5-6 CASKLQVNTEAFF TGTGCCAGCAAGCTCCAGGTGAACACTGAAGCTTTCTTT
few . TRBJ2-1 TRBV6-4 CASSDVGSSYNEQFF TGTGCCAGCAGTGACGTAGGGAGCTCCTACAATGAGCAGTTCTTC
. . TRBJ1-1 TRBV11-2 CASSPWGAWTGEAFF TGTGCCAGCAGCCCTTGGGGCGCGTGGACCGGAGAAGCTTTCTTT
. TRBD1 TRBJ2-5 TRBV19 CASSSPGQAEQETQYF TGTGCCAGTAGTAGCCCGGGACAGGCGGAACAAGAGACCCAGTACTTC
. TRBD1 TRBJ2-2 TRBV10-1 CASSEFWTGDTGELFF TGCGCCAGCAGTGAGTTTTGGACAGGGGACACCGGGGAGCTGTTTTTT
. TRBD1 TRBJ1-4 TRBV11-2 CASSFWTGRATNEKLFF TGTGCCAGCAGCTTCTGGACAGGCAGAGCAACTAATGAAAAACTGTTTTTT
. TRBD1 TRBJ2-1 TRBV4-2 CASSQPTGGWNNEQFF TGTGCCAGCAGCCAGCCTACAGGGGGCTGGAACAATGAGCAGTTCTTC
. . TRBJ1-3 TRBV7-3 CASSFWAWSGNTIYF TGTGCCAGCAGCTTCTGGGCTTGGTCTGGAAACACCATATATTTT
once . TRBJ2-2 TRBV13 CASSSRDRSTGELFF TGTGCCAGCAGCTCACGAGACAGGAGCACCGGGGAGCTGTTTTTT
. . TRBJ1-1 TRBV10-3 CAVGNRANTEAFF TGTGCCGTCGGTAACAGGGCGAACACTGAAGCTTTCTTT
. . TRBJ1-5 TRBV7-8 CASSPLLRRQVPQPQHF TGTGCCAGCAGCCCACTACTCCGTAGACAGGTTCCCCAGCCCCAGCATTTT
. . TRBJ1-1 TRBV9 CASSVGGGPNTEAFF TGTGCCAGCAGCGTAGGCGGCGGTCCGAACACTGAAGCTTTCTTT
. . TRBJ1-5 TRBV7-2 CATGVAGAGQPQHF TGTGCCACTGGCGTGGCAGGGGCCGGGCAGCCCCAGCATTTT
once . TRBJ1-1 TRBV18 CASSPNLQGNTEAFF TGTGCCAGCTCACCGAATTTACAGGGGAACACTGAAGCTTTCTTT
. . TRBJ1-1 TRBV27 CASRSANTEAFF TGTGCCAGCCGGAGCGCGAACACTGAAGCTTTCTTT
. TRBD2 TRBJ2-3 TRBV6-4 CASSDGQGGTDTQYF TGTGCCAGCAGTGACGGTCAGGGAGGGACAGATACGCAGTATTTT
few . TRBJ2-2 TRBV12-5 CASGVGTGGPNTGELFF TGTGCTAGTGGTGTAGGTACGGGGGGCCCTAACACCGGGGAGCTGTTTTTT
. TRBD1 TRBJ2-7 TRBV15 CATSSGTGGVYEQYF TGTGCCACCAGCAGTGGAACAGGGGGCGTTTACGAGCAGTACTTC
once TRBD1 TRBJ1-5 TRBV15 CATSSAQGYQPQHF TGTGCCACCAGCAGTGCACAGGGGTATCAGCCCCAGCATTTT
. . TRBJ2-6 TRBV7-2 CASSFSPPRANVLTF TGTGCCAGCAGCTTTTCCCCCCCAAGGGCCAACGTCCTGACTTTC